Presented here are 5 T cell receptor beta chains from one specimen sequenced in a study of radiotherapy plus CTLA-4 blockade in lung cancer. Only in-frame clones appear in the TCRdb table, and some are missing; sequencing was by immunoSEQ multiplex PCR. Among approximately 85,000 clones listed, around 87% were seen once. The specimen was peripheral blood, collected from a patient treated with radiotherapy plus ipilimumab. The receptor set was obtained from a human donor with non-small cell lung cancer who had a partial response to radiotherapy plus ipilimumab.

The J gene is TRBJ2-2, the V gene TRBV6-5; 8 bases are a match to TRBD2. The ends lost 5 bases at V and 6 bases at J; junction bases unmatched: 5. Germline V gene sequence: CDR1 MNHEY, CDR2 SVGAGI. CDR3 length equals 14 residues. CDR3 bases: TGTGCCAGCAGTCCAAACGGGGGGGCCGGGGAGCTGTTTTTT. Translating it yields CASSPNGGAGELFF.

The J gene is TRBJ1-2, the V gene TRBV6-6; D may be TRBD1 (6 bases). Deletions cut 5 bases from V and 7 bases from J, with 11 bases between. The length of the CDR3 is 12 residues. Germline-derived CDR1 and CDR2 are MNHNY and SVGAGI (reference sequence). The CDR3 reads CASSMDSLGYTF. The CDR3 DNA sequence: TGTGCCAGCAGTATGGACAGTCTTGGCTACACCTTC.

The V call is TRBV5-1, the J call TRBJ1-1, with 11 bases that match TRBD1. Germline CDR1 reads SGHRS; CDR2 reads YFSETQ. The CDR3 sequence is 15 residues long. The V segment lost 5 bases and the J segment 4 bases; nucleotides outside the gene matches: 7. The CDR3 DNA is TGCGCCAGCAGTTTAATTGGGACAGGGGGCACTGAAGCTTTCTTT. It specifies CASSLIGTGGTEAFF. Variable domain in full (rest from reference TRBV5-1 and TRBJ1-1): KAGVTQTPRYLIKTRGQQVTLSCSPISGHRSVSWYQQTPGQGLQFLFEYFSETQRNKGNFPGRFSGRQFSNSRSEMNVSTLELGDSALYLCASSLIGTGGTEAFFGQGTRLTVV.

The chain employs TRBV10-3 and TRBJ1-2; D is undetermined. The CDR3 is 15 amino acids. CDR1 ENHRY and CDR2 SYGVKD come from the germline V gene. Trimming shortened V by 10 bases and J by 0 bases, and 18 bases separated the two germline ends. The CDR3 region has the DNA TGTGCCACCTCGGGAGGGATGTCTTCTAACTATGGCTACACCTTC. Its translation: CATSGGMSSNYGYTF.

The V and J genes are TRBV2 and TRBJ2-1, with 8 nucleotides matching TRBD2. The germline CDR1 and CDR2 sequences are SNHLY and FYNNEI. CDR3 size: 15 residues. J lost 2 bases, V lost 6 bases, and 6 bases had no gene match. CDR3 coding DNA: TGTGCCAGCAGGCGCACTAGCGGAACCTACAATGAGCAGTTCTTC. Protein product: CASRRTSGTYNEQFF.